These 3 T cell receptor beta chains share one sample of origin, sequenced in a study of blood T cells in healthy people across ages. The second PCR ran about 6 to 11 cycles with a sample-barcoded 5' primer and J-beta primers. Each CDR3 protein gets one entry after TCRdb re-called the 5' RACE reads with MiXCR. Of around 1,800,000 distinct CDR3 sequences in the sample, 39% were seen once. What was sequenced was blood. These receptors were obtained from a human donor in good health.

This clonotype was counted between two and nine times. V usage is TRBV7-8 and J usage is TRBJ1-5; D unresolved. With 5 bases removed from V and 1 base from J, the gap between germline ends came to 15 bases. The germline gives CDR1 SGHVS, CDR2 FQNEAQ. This CDR3 comprises 16 residues. CDR3 sequence (DNA): TGTGCCAGCAGCCCCAGCGCTGACGGGAGCAATCAGCCCCAGCATTTT. This codes for CASSPSADGSNQPQHF.

V gene TRBV20-1 combines with J gene TRBJ1-4; maybe TRBD1 (5 bases). Germline V gives CDR1 DFQATT, CDR2 SNEGSKA (reference sequence). V was clipped by 7 bases and J by 8 bases, with 11 bases between them. The CDR3 runs to 11 residues. The CDR3 bases are TGCAGTGGACAGCAGGGCGAAAAACTGTTTTTT. This gives the protein CSGQQGEKLFF.

The rearrangement uses TRBV7-9 and TRBJ1-2; 7 positions match TRBD1. The CDR3 runs 15 residues. Germline V CDR1 and CDR2: SEHNR, FQNEAQ (reference sequence). Losses at the gene ends were 4 bases for V and 3 bases for J; bases not matched to a gene: 8. The CDR3 bases are TGTGCCAGCAGCTCCCAGGGGGGGCTACACTATGGCTACACCTTC. Its translation: CASSSQGGLHYGYTF.